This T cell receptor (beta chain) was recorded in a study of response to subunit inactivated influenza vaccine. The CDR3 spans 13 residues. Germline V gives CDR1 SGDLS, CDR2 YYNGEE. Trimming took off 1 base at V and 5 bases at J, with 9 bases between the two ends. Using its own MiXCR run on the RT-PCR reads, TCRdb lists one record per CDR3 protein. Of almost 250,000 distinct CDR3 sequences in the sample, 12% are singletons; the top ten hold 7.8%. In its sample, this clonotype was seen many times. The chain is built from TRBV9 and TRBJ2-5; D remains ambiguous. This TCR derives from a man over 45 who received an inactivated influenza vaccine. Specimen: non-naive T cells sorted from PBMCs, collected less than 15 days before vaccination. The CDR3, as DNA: TGTGCCAGCAGCGTATCCCGAGAGGAGACCCAGTACTTC. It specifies CASSVSREETQYF.